This T cell receptor beta chain was profiled in a study of neurological immune-mediated disorders. Broader study findings: Expansion of TCR clones was greatest in HTLV-1-associated myelopathy and smallest in multiple sclerosis, where it fell below that of healthy controls. When grouped phylogenetically, the repertoires of 18 of the 34 multiple sclerosis patients fell together in one related-CDR3 cluster, which is a possible signature.

The table lists this clonotype with many counts. The antigen remains undetermined. As for the cDNA, it was generated by 5'RACE with 10-nucleotide random UMIs. From the 5' RACE reads, TCRdb called clonotypes with MiXCR, one entry per CDR3 protein. Among 65,000 to 75,000 distinct CDR3 sequences listed, about 5.1% were seen once. This CDR3 is built from 17 residues. Trimming took off 4 bases at V and 5 bases at J, with 20 bases between the two ends. In germline, CDR1 is MGHRA, CDR2 YSYEKL. This chain links TRBV4-1 with TRBJ1-4, with a weak D call TRBD1 (5 bases). Material: PBMCs. The sequence was collected from a woman between 65 and 79 years old with multiple sclerosis. The CDR3 sequence is CASSRGLGTLDNEKLFF. Here the CDR3 DNA reads TGCGCCAGCAGCCGCGGCCTCGGGACTCTTGACAATGAAAAACTGTTTTTT.